Below are 16 T cell receptor beta chains sequenced from a single sample in a study of shared clonotypes between healthy human individuals. The repertoire was sequenced with immunoSEQ multiplex PCR; TCRdb's copy has only in-frame clones and lacks some. The top ten hold roughly 0.15% of the sample, which has roughly 2.5 million clones, 85% to 95% seen once. Sequencing input: naive CD4+ T cells sorted from blood. Subset denoted: CD45RA+ positively selected. These receptors were obtained from a young man in good health.

The chain links TRBV18 to TRBJ2-5, with D perhaps matching TRBD1 (5 bases). Germline V gene sequence: CDR1 KGHSH, CDR2 LQKENI. V lost 1 base, J lost 4 bases, and 10 bases lay in between. This CDR3 has 14 amino acids. This chain's CDR3 is CASSPRRVPETQYF. The CDR3 nucleotides read TGTGCCAGCTCACCACGCAGGGTCCCAGAGACCCAGTACTTC.

The rearrangement uses TRBV6-7 and TRBJ2-3, with D unclear. TRBV6-7 is annotated as an ORF whose role is uncertain. Trimming removed 4 bases at V and 4 bases at J, with 18 bases between. The CDR3 runs to 16 residues. The CDR3 nucleotides are TGTGCCAGCAGTTCGATTGGTCCCCAAGGGTCAGATACGCAGTATTTT. It codes for CASSSIGPQGSDTQYF.

This clone showed up just a few times. The chain combines TRBV2 with TRBJ1-6; tentative D call: TRBD1 (5 bases). With 4 bases removed from V and 8 bases from J, the gap between germline ends came to 6 bases. The length of the CDR3 is 12 residues. The germline V gene encodes CDR1 SNHLY and CDR2 FYNNEI. CDR3 DNA: TGTGCCAGCAGTGGGACACATTCACCCCTCCACTTT. Translating gives CASSGTHSPLHF.

This chain uses TRBV7-2 with TRBJ1-1, with D perhaps matching TRBD1 (5 bases). CDR3 length: 15 residues. Germline CDR1 and CDR2: SGHTA and FQGNSA. Trimming removed 5 bases from V and 4 bases from J, with 17 bases in between. This chain's CDR3 is CASSRRIGVSTEAFF. The CDR3 DNA reads as TGTGCCAGCAGCCGAAGAATAGGGGTGAGCACTGAAGCTTTCTTT. The full variable domain, with the rest looked up from reference TRBV7-2 and TRBJ1-1, is GAGVSQSPSNKVTEKGKDVELRCDPISGHTALYWYRQSLGQGLEFLIYFQGNSAPDKSGLPSDRFSAERTGGSVSTLTIQRTQQEDSAVYLCASSRRIGVSTEAFFGQGTRLTVV.

J is TRBJ2-5 and V is TRBV30, with TRBD2 identical over 15 bases. CDR1 and CDR2 from the germline V gene are GTSNPN and SVGIG (reference sequence). V trimming: 1 base; J trimming: 4 bases; junction bases outside the gene matches: 16. This CDR3 is 20 amino acids long. CDR3 DNA: TGTGCCTGGAGTGCCCACTGGACTAGCGGGGGGGCCGCCCTAGGAGAGACCCAGTACTTC. It codes for CAWSAHWTSGGAALGETQYF. The full variable domain, rest sourced from reference TRBV30 and TRBJ2-5, is SQTIHQWPATLVQPVGSPLSLECTVEGTSNPNLYWYRQAAGRGLQLLFYSVGIGQISSEVPQNLSASRPQDRQFILSSKKLLLSDSGFYLCAWSAHWTSGGAALGETQYFGPGTRLLVL.

The V gene is TRBV28, the J gene TRBJ1-4; D is possibly TRBD1 (6 bases). The germline gives CDR1 MDHEN, CDR2 SYDVKM. V lost 8 bases and J lost 5, with 9 bases in between. This CDR3 contains 12 residues. Here the CDR3 DNA reads TGTGCCAGCCGGGGGGGCAATGAAAAACTGTTTTTT. Its translation: CASRGGNEKLFF. Variable domain in full (rest from reference TRBV28 and TRBJ1-4): DVKVTQSSRYLVKRTGEKVFLECVQDMDHENMFWYRQDPGLGLRLIYFSYDVKMKEKGDIPEGYSVSREKKERFSLILESASTNQTSMYLCASRGGNEKLFFGSGTQLSVL.

This sequence joins TRBV2 and TRBJ2-7, with 10 nucleotides matching TRBD1. J was trimmed by 6 bases and V by 0 bases; bases with no gene match: 2. This CDR3 has 14 residues. From germline, CDR1 is SNHLY and CDR2 FYNNEI. DNA of the CDR3: TGTGCCAGCAGTGAAGCCGGACAGGGGGGCGAGCAGTACTTC. Translated: CASSEAGQGGEQYF. Combining the CDR3 with reference TRBV2 and TRBJ2-7 gives the whole variable domain EPEVTQTPSHQVTQMGQEVILRCVPISNHLYFYWYRQILGQKVEFLVSFYNNEISEKSEIFDDQFSVERPDGSNFTLKIRSTKLEDSAMYFCASSEAGQGGEQYFGPGTRLTVT.

The rearrangement joins TRBV7-9 to TRBJ2-1; D gene unclear. Trimming took off 5 bases at V and 13 bases at J, with 15 bases between the two ends. Germline loops: CDR1 SEHNR, CDR2 FQNEAQ (reference sequence). The CDR3 length is 12 residues. The chain's CDR3 is CASSPLVATQFF. The CDR3 DNA is TGTGCCAGCAGCCCTCTTGTAGCCACCCAGTTCTTC.

J is TRBJ1-5 and V is TRBV6-6, with D uncertain. V was shortened by 8 bases and J by 2 bases, with 16 bases between the two germline ends. Germline CDR1 MNHNY, CDR2 SVGAGI (reference sequence). The CDR3 consists of 15 residues. As DNA, the CDR3 is TGTGCCAGCGTGGCGTTTGTGGTAGGCAATCAGCCCCAGCATTTT. It specifies CASVAFVVGNQPQHF.

CDR3 sequence (DNA): TGTGCCAGCAGCATCGGGTATCTGGGGGTAACAGATACGCAGTATTTT. Its protein product is CASSIGYLGVTDTQYF. V gene TRBV21-1 combines with J gene TRBJ2-3. TRBV21-1 is a documented pseudogene. This CDR3 comprises 16 residues.

This chain joins TRBV9 and TRBJ2-5; D call uncertain. Germline-derived CDR1 and CDR2 are SGDLS and YYNGEE. Deletions cut 0 bases from V and 4 bases from J, with 10 bases between. This CDR3 region has 14 residues. CDR3 DNA sequence: TGTGCCAGCAGCGTAGCTAGAAGTGGAGAGACCCAGTACTTC. Translated: CASSVARSGETQYF.

The chain combines TRBV4-1 with TRBJ1-5, with 9 bases aligning to TRBD1. The CDR3 totals 15 residues. The V gene's germline CDR1 is MGHRA and CDR2 YSYEKL. The ends lost 3 bases at V and 6 bases at J; junction bases unmatched: 6. CDR3 sequence reads: CASSQVTGGSQPQHF. The CDR3, as DNA: TGCGCCAGCAGCCAGGTCACAGGGGGCTCTCAGCCCCAGCATTTT.

The chain uses TRBV7-9 and TRBJ2-2; 8 bases are shared with TRBD1. Looked up from germline, CDR1 is SEHNR and CDR2 is FQNEAQ (reference sequence). The CDR3 spans 16 residues. Trimming cost V 5 bases and J 5 bases; bases outside gene matches: 10. In nucleotides, the CDR3 is TGTGCCAGCAGCCAGGGCAGGGGGCCGAGTACCGGGGAGCTGTTTTTT. This translates into CASSQGRGPSTGELFF.

The chain recombines TRBV25-1 with TRBJ2-5, with D perhaps matching TRBD1 or TRBD2 (6 bases each). This CDR3 has 16 amino acids. Trimming took off 0 bases at V and 5 bases at J, with 16 bases between the two ends. Germline lookup yields CDR1 MGHDK and CDR2 SYGVNS. The chain's CDR3 is CASSEYKPGAGETQYF. In nucleotides, the CDR3 is TGTGCCAGCAGTGAATATAAGCCGGGGGCCGGGGAGACCCAGTACTTC.

The gene calls are TRBV7-8 and TRBJ2-1; 7 bases line up with TRBD2. Germline V gene lookup returns CDR1 SGHVS and CDR2 FQNEAQ. The CDR3 is made up of 14 amino acids. V lost 1 base to trimming and J lost 14 bases; unmatched junction nucleotides: 11. CDR3 residues: CASSLGGRAGDKFF. In nucleotides, the CDR3 is TGTGCCAGCAGCTTAGGGGGTCGCGCGGGAGATAAGTTCTTC.

To note about this clone: Other DNA sequences within the sample encode an identical CDR3. The rearrangement joins TRBV5-4 to TRBJ2-3, with TRBD2 identical over 11 bases. Germline loops: CDR1 SGHNT, CDR2 YYREEE (reference sequence). With V trimmed by 4 bases and J by 0 bases, 4 bases remained unmatched. There are 16 residues in the CDR3. CDR3 DNA sequence: TGTGCCAGCAGCCTAGGGACTAGCGGAAGCACAGATACGCAGTATTTT. Its translation: CASSLGTSGSTDTQYF.